Below are 31 T cell receptor beta chains sequenced from a single sample in a study of tumor and adjacent non-tumor tissue in lung cancer. The library came from three nested PCR rounds adapted from ARM-PCR protocols. Each CDR3 protein is one row after TCRdb ran MiXCR on the multiplex PCR reads. In the table there are 110,000 or so distinct CDR3 sequences, 60% to 70% of which are singletons. RNA was extracted from bulk tissue without any cell sorting. Distant lung tissue was collected more than 3 cm away from the tumor edge. The sample comprised distant non-tumor lung tissue. The receptor source for this set is a man in his 60s with non-small cell lung cancer.

With regard to this clonotype: Germline and junction disagree at one end, which may indicate a read error. V and J are TRBV7-3 and TRBJ1-1; no reliable D call. Germline V lookup: CDR1 SGHTA, CDR2 FQGTGA. This CDR3 has 13 residues. The CDR3 loop reads CASNLGVNTEAFF. The CDR3 DNA is TGTGCCAGCAACTTAGGCGTGAACACTGAAGCTTTCTTT.

In this sample, this clonotype turned up once. The final CDR3 position lacks the conserved phenylalanine or tryptophan, pointing to a likely read error. The chain couples TRBV2 to TRBJ2-7; no reliable D call. The V gene's germline CDR1 is SNHLY and CDR2 FYNNEI. V lost 3 bases and J 2 bases, leaving 14 bases between the germline ends. The CDR3 covers 15 residues. CDR3 sequence reads: CASSDFRHSPYEQYL. The CDR3 nucleotides read TGTGCCAGCAGTGATTTTCGGCACAGTCCCTACGAGCAGTACCTC.

The V call is TRBV10-3, the J call TRBJ2-1, with a weak D call TRBD1 (6 bases). V was clipped by 2 bases and J by 8 bases, with 13 bases between them. Germline CDR1 and CDR2: ENHRY and SYGVKD. The CDR3 has 14 residues. Written as DNA, the CDR3 is TGTGCCATCAGTGAGACGACAGGCGGGCATGAGCAGTTCTTC. It specifies CAISETTGGHEQFF.

This chain joins TRBV20-1 and TRBJ2-1, with 13 bases matching TRBD2. Germline assignment: CDR1 DFQATT and CDR2 SNEGSKA (reference sequence). The CDR3 loop spans 15 amino acids. Unmatched junction bases numbered 10, after V lost 4 bases and J lost 10 bases. CDR3 nucleotides: TGCAGTGCTAAGGGAACTAGCGGGAGGGGAAGGGAGCAGTTCTTC. This encodes CSAKGTSGRGREQFF.

There are many counts of this clonotype. V gene TRBV4-1 combines with J gene TRBJ2-7, with D hard to call. V was trimmed by 0 bases and J by 4 bases, leaving 7 bases between them. Looked up from germline, CDR1 is MGHRA and CDR2 is YSYEKL. CDR3 size: 13 residues. DNA for the CDR3: TGCGCCAGCAGCCAAGATCAAGGGTACGAGCAGTACTTC. This sequence encodes CASSQDQGYEQYF.

About this clonotype itself: A read error may produce the germline difference seen at one junction end. The V call is TRBV5-1, the J call TRBJ2-5; tentatively, D is TRBD1 (6 bases). The CDR3 spans 14 residues. Germline CDR1 SGHRS, CDR2 YFSETQ. DNA for the CDR3: TGCACCAGCAGCGAGCCGACAGGACCGGAGACCCAGTACTTC. Protein: CTSSEPTGPETQYF.

In this sample, this clonotype turned up many times. CDR3 nucleotides: TGCAGTGGCCGACAGGGAAGGAACACTGAAGCTTTCTTT. It specifies CSGRQGRNTEAFF. The J gene is TRBJ1-1, the V gene TRBV20-1, with 7 nucleotides matching TRBD1. CDR1 and CDR2 (germline): DFQATT, SNEGSKA (reference sequence). The trim removed 7 bases at V and 1 base at J, leaving 6 bases unmatched. CDR3 size: 13 residues.

This sequence joins TRBV11-1 and TRBJ1-6, with TRBD1 as a possible D gene (6 bases). The germline V gene encodes CDR1 SGHAT and CDR2 FQDESV (reference sequence). This CDR3 has 15 amino acids. The DNA for the CDR3 is TGTACCAACAGCCGAGGGCAGGGGAACAATTCACCCCTCCACTTT. Translation gives CTNSRGQGNNSPLHF.

Details on this clonotype: It may be a read error: a sequence one base away is much more abundant. This chain uses TRBV7-9 with TRBJ2-5; D gene ambiguous. The CDR3 contains 12 residues. Germline V gene lookup returns CDR1 SEHNR and CDR2 FQNEAQ (reference sequence). Written as DNA, the CDR3 is TGTGTCAGCAGCTTATGGGAAGAGACCCAGTACTTC. This sequence encodes CVSSLWEETQYF.

This chain joins TRBV6-1 and TRBJ2-5; 9 nucleotides align to TRBD2. The CDR3 contains 16 residues. Germline V gene lookup returns CDR1 MNHNS and CDR2 SASEGT. The chain's CDR3 is CVTSPLRGGAGKTQYF. The CDR3, as DNA: TGTGTCACCAGTCCACTCCGCGGGGGGGCTGGGAAGACCCAGTACTTC.

The V call is TRBV6-5, the J call TRBJ2-3; D is unresolved. Germline CDR1 is MNHEY and CDR2 is SVGAGI. This CDR3 is 14 amino acids long. Trimming shortened V by 5 bases and J by 5 bases, and 14 bases separated the two germline ends. The DNA for the CDR3 is TGTGCCAGCAGTGCACATGGCGTGAGAGATACGCAGTATTTT. It specifies CASSAHGVRDTQYF.

About this clonotype itself: Given the absence of the conserved phenylalanine or tryptophan at the CDR3 end, a read error is likely. The limits of the CDR3 on the DNA are not certain, so only TCRdb's listed CDR3 is given. The rearrangement links TRBV10-3 to TRBJ1-6. Germline V gene lookup returns CDR1 ENHRY and CDR2 SYGVKD. Counting both end residues, the CDR3 totals 13 amino acids. The chain's CDR3 is CAINRGHNSPIHS.

Concerning this clonotype itself: An end of the junction differs from the germline gene, which may be a read error. The V gene is TRBV4-2, the J gene TRBJ1-5; the match to TRBD1 covers 7 bases. The CDR3 is 15 residues long. The germline V gene has CDR1 LGHNA and CDR2 YNFKEQ. The CDR3 sequence: CASSANRGFNQPQRF. CDR3 in DNA: TGTGCCAGCAGCGCTAACAGGGGATTTAATCAGCCCCAGCGTTTT.

In regard to this clonotype: A read error may be the cause here, since a much bigger clone is one base away. For the CDR3, the DNA is TGTGCCACCAGTATGGGACAGGTCCCCAATCAGCCCCAGCATTTT. It is translated as CATSMGQVPNQPQHF. The V and J genes are TRBV24-1 and TRBJ1-5, with TRBD1 matching 8 bases. Germline V gene sequence: CDR1 KGHDR, CDR2 SFDVKD. This CDR3 is built from 15 residues. With 6 bases clipped from V and 3 bases from J, the junction kept 6 bases outside the gene matches.

A word on this clonotype: A clone one base away is much larger, so this may be a read error. The J gene is TRBJ1-6, the V gene TRBV7-9; D possibly corresponds to TRBD1 (5 bases). V lost 1 base, J lost 5 bases, and 12 bases lay in between. Germline loops: CDR1 SEHNR, CDR2 FQNEAQ (reference sequence). The CDR3 is made up of 16 amino acids. The CDR3 reads CASSLGRGENNSPLHF. The CDR3 DNA sequence: TGTGCCAGCAGCTTAGGTAGAGGGGAGAATAATTCACCCCTCCACTTT.

Concerning this clonotype itself: Given the absence of the conserved phenylalanine or tryptophan at the CDR3 end, a read error is likely. The rearrangement joins TRBV6-6 to TRBJ1-5, with D possibly TRBD1 on 5 matching bases. CDR3 length equals 18 residues. Germline-derived CDR1 and CDR2 are MNHNY and SVGAGI (reference sequence). V lost 2 bases to trimming and J lost 4 bases, with 21 bases between them. The CDR3 nucleotides are TGTGCCAGCAGTTACCCTCCCGGGACCACGGCGAGTAATCAGCCCCAGCATGTT. This sequence encodes CASSYPPGTTASNQPQHV.

Details on this clonotype: Compared with germline, one end of the junction differs, possibly owing to a read error. The chain couples TRBV5-4 to TRBJ2-3, with 7 bases matching TRBD2. Germline V CDR1 and CDR2: SGHNT, YYREEE (reference sequence). This CDR3 has 16 residues. The CDR3 nucleotides read TGTACCAGCAGCCCCCGGACTAGTGGGAATCGAGATACGCAGTATTTT. It specifies CTSSPRTSGNRDTQYF.

Turning to this clonotype: It may be a read error: a sequence one base away is much more abundant. V is TRBV28 and J is TRBJ2-7, with a possible D match to TRBD1 (6 bases). Trimming pared 7 bases from V and 6 bases from J, leaving 19 bases between. Per the germline V gene, CDR1 is MDHEN and CDR2 is SYDVKM. This CDR3 has 14 amino acids. CDR3 residues: CASTPRNRVGEQYF. DNA of the CDR3: TGTGCCAGCACCCCCCGGAACAGGGTCGGCGAGCAGTACTTC.

With regard to this clonotype: Its ends do not fully match the called genes, so a read error is possible. The chain uses TRBV11-2 and TRBJ2-5, with D hard to call. CDR1 SGHAT and CDR2 FQNNGV come from the germline V gene. The CDR3 totals 15 residues. The CDR3 region is CASTRDKKQQETHYF. The CDR3 DNA follows: TGTGCCAGCACCCGCGATAAGAAGCAACAAGAGACCCATTACTTC.

Only a few counts were recorded for this clonotype. This may be a read error: a much more frequent sequence differs by one nucleotide. This chain uses TRBV6-1 with TRBJ2-1; D possibly corresponds to TRBD2 (5 bases). Germline values: CDR1 MNHNS, CDR2 SASEGT. This CDR3 spans 14 amino acids. The CDR3 sequence is CASRRQLGDNEHFF. In DNA, the CDR3 is TGTGCCAGCAGGAGGCAATTGGGAGACAATGAGCACTTCTTC.

This clonotype was observed many times. The chain is built from TRBV6-2 or TRBV6-3 and TRBJ2-1; 13 bases fit TRBD2. The CDR3 is 17 amino acids. V gave up 5 bases and J gave up 5 bases; unmatched junction bases: 9. Germline CDR1 and CDR2: MNHEY and SVGEGT. This CDR3 is CASSRGTSGTLHNEQFF. CDR3 bases: TGTGCCAGCAGTAGGGGGACTAGCGGGACTCTACACAATGAGCAGTTCTTC.

This chain joins TRBV14 and TRBJ1-2; D might be TRBD1 (5 bases). Germline V lookup: CDR1 SGHDN, CDR2 FVKESK. This CDR3 contains 14 residues. V shed 3 bases and J shed 4 bases, with 12 bases lying between them. CDR3 protein: CASSHEQEPYGYTF. DNA of the CDR3: TGTGCCAGCAGCCATGAACAGGAGCCCTATGGCTACACCTTC.

The chain combines TRBV5-1 with TRBJ2-5; the D gene is possibly TRBD1 (6 bases). This CDR3 is 14 amino acids long. CDR1 is SGHRS, CDR2 YFSETQ, per germline. The ends were cut back, 4 bases at V and 2 bases at J, with 12 bases in the middle. CDR3 residues: CASSPRQVQETQYF. CDR3 nucleotide sequence: TGCGCCAGCAGCCCAAGACAGGTGCAAGAGACCCAGTACTTC.

In this sample, this clonotype turned up a few times. This sequence joins TRBV7-8 and TRBJ1-2; the match to TRBD1 covers 8 bases. The CDR3 sequence is 15 residues long. The germline V gene has CDR1 SGHVS and CDR2 FQNEAQ. With V trimmed by 2 bases and J by 0 bases, 2 bases remained unmatched. The DNA for the CDR3 is TGTGCCAGCAGCTTAACGACAGGGGCTAACTATGGCTACACCTTC. Translated, it gives CASSLTTGANYGYTF.

This clonotype was observed a handful of times. The V call is TRBV12-3 or TRBV12-4, the J call TRBJ2-7; the D is unclear. Trimming left V 2 bases short and J 12 bases short, with 17 bases between. This CDR3 is 13 amino acids long. The CDR3 DNA reads TGTGCCAGCAGTTTAAGGAGACTGGGGAAGGGGTACTTC. The encoded protein is CASSLRRLGKGYF.

A remark on this clonotype: One end of the junction does not line up with germline, which may come from a read error. V and J are TRBV29-1 and TRBJ2-1; 8 nucleotides align to TRBD2. CDR1 and CDR2 from the germline V gene are SQVTM and ANQGSEA. This CDR3 is built from 15 residues. For the CDR3, the DNA is TGCAGCGTTGGAAGTGCGGGAGGCTCATACAATGCGCAGTTTTTC. Translation: CSVGSAGGSYNAQFF.

The chain carries TRBV7-2 and TRBJ2-5, with TRBD2 as a possible D gene (7 bases). V was clipped by 1 base and J by 3 bases, with 15 bases between them. Germline V CDR1 and CDR2: SGHTA, FQGNSA. CDR3 size: 16 residues. The CDR3 DNA follows: TGTGCCAGCAGCTTAGTGGGGGGGGCAAGAAAAGAGACCCAGTACTTC. As protein: CASSLVGGARKETQYF.

With regard to this clonotype: A much larger clone differs from this one at a single base, so this may be a read error. This chain uses TRBV5-6 with TRBJ2-3; 7 bases line up with TRBD1. This CDR3 spans 16 amino acids. Germline V CDR1 and CDR2: SGHDT, YYEEEE. The CDR3 region has the DNA TGTGCCAGCAGCTTGGGCCCCCAGGGGGTCGCAGATACGCAGTTTTTT. It is translated as CASSLGPQGVADTQFF.

In regard to this clonotype: One junction end disagrees with the germline gene, perhaps due to a read error. The chain employs TRBV4-2 and TRBJ2-1; TRBD2 agrees at 7 bases. This CDR3 spans 16 amino acids. The germline CDR1 and CDR2 sequences are LGHNA and YNFKEQ. CDR3: CAISQGNAGAVDEQFF. DNA of the CDR3: TGTGCCATCAGCCAAGGAAACGCGGGAGCGGTCGATGAGCAGTTCTTC.

With regard to this clonotype: A much larger clone differs from this one at a single base, so this may be a read error. Lacking the conserved final phenylalanine or tryptophan, this CDR3 likely reflects a read error. Because the CDR3's place on the DNA is in doubt, the DNA is left out and the CDR3 is given as listed by TCRdb. The chain is built from TRBV6-1 and TRBJ2-7; the table's D call TRBD1 went unverified against the DNA. The germline CDR1 and CDR2 sequences are MNHNS and SASEGT. The CDR3 sequence runs 11 residues, both termini included. CDR3 residues: CASSEDHGGYL.

The V call is TRBV5-1, the J call TRBJ2-1, with 13 positions matching TRBD2. CDR3 length: 22 amino acids. The V gene's germline CDR1 is SGHRS and CDR2 YFSETQ. The V gene end was trimmed by 3 bases and the J gene end by 0 bases; junction bases not matched to a gene: 18. The CDR3, as DNA: TGCGCCAGCAGCTCGGATACTAGCGGGAGGGGCGGCCTGCGGAGCTCCTACAATGAGCAGTTCTTC. It yields the protein CASSSDTSGRGGLRSSYNEQFF.